These 21 T cell receptor beta chains were sequenced from one sample in a study of cytomegalovirus exposure and HLA in healthy donors (TCRdb year 2017). The method was the immunoSEQ multiplex PCR assay. The multiplex PCR relied on a mix of 60 forward primers for TCR Vbeta segments and 13 reverse primers for TCR Jbeta segments. Entries here come from immuneACCESS through TCRdb and include only in-frame sequences with V and J called. Some clones fail to appear in such tables; in the studies checked, an unresolved V gene covers under half of the shortfall, and the cause of the remainder is unknown. Counted in this sample were under 150,000 clones; 76% of them appeared once. About 3.9% of the sample is in the top ten clones. The sequenced sample consisted of PBMCs. These receptors came from a man aged 18 to 29 in good health and CMV-seronegative.

The V call is TRBV19, the J call TRBJ1-5, with D perhaps matching TRBD1 (6 bases). The V and J ends lost 6 bases and 0 bases respectively, with 15 bases between them. The CDR3 is 16 amino acids. Germline CDR1 and CDR2: LNHDA and SQIVND (reference sequence). CDR3 sequence: CASSTWTVYSNQPQHF. The CDR3 bases are TGTGCCAGTAGCACCTGGACAGTTTATAGCAATCAGCCCCAGCATTTT. The full variable domain, completed using reference TRBV19 and TRBJ1-5, is DGGITQSPKYLFRKEGQNVTLSCEQNLNHDAMYWYRQDPGQGLRLIYYSQIVNDFQKGDIAEGYSVSREKKESFPLTVTSAQKNPTAFYLCASSTWTVYSNQPQHFGDGTRLSIL.

The rearrangement uses TRBV30 and TRBJ2-7, with D possibly being TRBD2 (5 bases). Trimming removed 4 bases at V and 2 bases at J, with 12 bases between. Germline V lookup: CDR1 GTSNPN, CDR2 SVGIG (reference sequence). This CDR3 has 13 residues. The CDR3 DNA is TGTGCCTGGATTAGCGCATCCGCCTACGAGCAGTACTTC. Protein sequence: CAWISASAYEQYF.

The V and J genes are TRBV5-1 and TRBJ2-1, with D tentatively TRBD2 (7 bases). Looked up from germline, CDR1 is SGHRS and CDR2 is YFSETQ. The CDR3 contains 15 residues. Trimming stripped 4 bases from V and 1 base from J, with 12 bases between. The DNA for the CDR3 is TGCGCCAGCAGCGGGGGGGGCAGTTCCTACAATGAGCAGTTCTTC. It specifies CASSGGGSSYNEQFF.

The chain is built from TRBV19 and TRBJ1-5; 7 nucleotides agree with TRBD1. The germline V gene has CDR1 LNHDA and CDR2 SQIVND (reference sequence). V lost 5 bases to trimming and J lost 0 bases; unmatched junction nucleotides: 10. The CDR3 length is 17 residues. For the CDR3, the DNA is TGTGCCAGTAGTTTCCGGACAGGATGGAATAGCAATCAGCCCCAGCATTTT. Amino acids: CASSFRTGWNSNQPQHF.

This clone was counted a few times. The chain links TRBV28 to TRBJ2-3, with TRBD2 matching over 7 bases. Germline V gene data show CDR1 as MDHEN and CDR2 as SYDVKM. This CDR3 has 16 amino acids. Trimming at V came to 6 bases and at J to 4 bases, leaving 13 bases not matched to a gene. CDR3 residues: CASRSRGLDPADTQYF. The CDR3 DNA follows: TGTGCCAGCAGAAGCCGTGGACTAGACCCCGCAGATACGCAGTATTTT.

This rearrangement joins TRBV7-3 to TRBJ2-1; 8 bases line up with TRBD2. Germline trimming cut 1 base from V and 7 bases from J; bases unmatched to any gene: 12. This CDR3 contains 17 residues. Germline V gives CDR1 SGHTA, CDR2 FQGTGA. CDR3 in DNA: TGTGCCAGCAGCTTAAACAGAGCGGGGGCTACTGGGAATGAGCAGTTCTTC. Its translation is CASSLNRAGATGNEQFF.

This chain joins TRBV2 and TRBJ1-1; D not resolved. V was trimmed by 6 bases and J by 3 bases, leaving 11 bases between them. The germline CDR1 and CDR2 sequences are SNHLY and FYNNEI. The CDR3 is 13 amino acids. The CDR3 sequence: CASRVFGDTEAFF. The CDR3 DNA sequence: TGTGCCAGCAGAGTCTTCGGGGACACTGAAGCTTTCTTT.

The gene calls are TRBV5-1 and TRBJ2-7; 9 nucleotides match TRBD1. V was pared by 4 bases and J by 3 bases, with 8 bases of the junction left unmatched. The CDR3 has 15 amino acids. CDR1 SGHRS and CDR2 YFSETQ come from the germline V gene. This chain's CDR3 is CASSLRTGEVYEQYF. CDR3 DNA: TGCGCCAGCAGCCTCCGGACAGGGGAGGTCTACGAGCAGTACTTC.

J is TRBJ2-7 and V is TRBV18; 9 bases fit TRBD1. The V segment lost 3 bases and the J segment 4 bases; nucleotides outside the gene matches: 4. Looked up from germline, CDR1 is KGHSH and CDR2 is LQKENI. CDR3 size: 14 residues. As DNA, the CDR3 is TGTGCCAGCTCACCTGACAGGGGGGTTTACGAGCAGTACTTC. As protein: CASSPDRGVYEQYF.

By its share, this clone is medium-sized. V is TRBV5-6 and J is TRBJ2-7, with TRBD1 identical over 11 bases. The CDR3 has 15 amino acids. The germline gives CDR1 SGHDT, CDR2 YYEEEE. Losses at the gene ends were 0 bases for V and 3 bases for J; bases not matched to a gene: 2. This chain's CDR3 is CASSLGGTGGYEQYF. As DNA, the CDR3 is TGTGCCAGCAGCTTGGGAGGGACAGGGGGCTACGAGCAGTACTTC.

The chain employs TRBV4-1 and TRBJ2-5; D gene uncertain. CDR1 is MGHRA and CDR2 is YSYEKL in the germline V gene. Deletions cut 1 base from V and 2 bases from J, with 5 bases between. The CDR3 has 13 residues. CDR3 nucleotide sequence: TGCGCCAGCAGCCAAGTCATGCAAGAGACCCAGTACTTC. This gives the protein CASSQVMQETQYF.

The chain links TRBV6-1 to TRBJ2-3, with 10 bases lining up with TRBD2. The CDR3 contains 15 residues. V was clipped by 6 bases and J by 2 bases; unmatched bases: 5. Germline V gene data show CDR1 as MNHNS and CDR2 as SASEGT. The DNA of the CDR3 is TGTGCCAGCAGGTCTAGCGGGAGCCACACAGATACGCAGTATTTT. This codes for CASRSSGSHTDTQYF.

V and J are TRBV5-1 and TRBJ1-4; 7 bases are a match to TRBD1. The CDR3 loop spans 18 amino acids. CDR1 and CDR2 from the germline V gene are SGHRS and YFSETQ. V gave up 0 bases and J gave up 0 bases; unmatched junction bases: 8. CDR3 in DNA: TGCGCCAGCAGCTTGGCGGACAGGTCCTTTGCAACTAATGAAAAACTGTTTTTT. Its protein is CASSLADRSFATNEKLFF.

This clone has only one observation. This rearrangement joins TRBV2 to TRBJ1-2; the match to TRBD1 covers 8 bases. After removal of 8 bases from V and 6 bases from J, the junction contained 11 bases not matched to a gene. CDR1 is SNHLY and CDR2 is FYNNEI in the germline V gene. The CDR3 totals 14 residues. CDR3: CASGGQGKLHGYTF. In nucleotides, the CDR3 is TGTGCCAGCGGCGGACAGGGAAAACTCCATGGCTACACCTTC.

The gene calls are TRBV5-5 and TRBJ2-1; 10 positions agree with TRBD2. Trimming took 4 bases from V and 0 from J; bases not matched to a gene: 10. The germline CDR1 and CDR2 sequences are SGHKS and YYEKEE (reference sequence). This CDR3 has 18 residues. In DNA, the CDR3 is TGTGCCAGCAGCCCGGGACTAGCGACTCGGGCCTCCTACAATGAGCAGTTCTTC. It is translated as CASSPGLATRASYNEQFF.

This clone appeared once. The chain couples TRBV20-1 to TRBJ2-3, with D possibly being TRBD1 (6 bases). V lost 5 bases to trimming and J lost 5 bases, with 8 bases between them. There are 11 residues in the CDR3. Germline V lookup: CDR1 DFQATT, CDR2 SNEGSKA (reference sequence). The CDR3, as DNA: TGCAGTGCTGCCAGGGGAGATACGCAGTATTTT. Residues: CSAARGDTQYF.

J is TRBJ2-1 and V is TRBV10-3, with 7 bases aligning to TRBD2. CDR3 length: 15 residues. Germline V gives CDR1 ENHRY, CDR2 SYGVKD. V lost 0 bases, J lost 9 bases, and 8 bases stayed unmatched. As DNA, the CDR3 is TGTGCCATCAGTGAGTCGGTGGGGGGGGTTGTTGAGCAGTTCTTC. Translation gives CAISESVGGVVEQFF.

The rearrangement joins TRBV10-3 to TRBJ2-7, with 7 positions matching TRBD2. There are 12 residues in the CDR3. V shed 5 bases, J shed 5 bases, and the junction held 3 bases outside the gene matches. Germline CDR1 ENHRY, CDR2 SYGVKD. Here the CDR3 reads CAISPGGNEQYF. CDR3 DNA sequence: TGTGCCATCAGTCCCGGGGGGAACGAGCAGTACTTC.

This clone was recorded a few times. The chain couples TRBV27 to TRBJ2-2; weak D call: TRBD1 (5 bases). This CDR3 is 15 amino acids long. Germline-derived CDR1 and CDR2 are MNHEY and SMNVEV (reference sequence). Trimming removed 6 bases at V and 5 bases at J, with 16 bases between. The CDR3 coding sequence is TGTGCCAGCAGGTCTAGAACAGGAAAGACCGGGGAGCTGTTTTTT. Translated, it gives CASRSRTGKTGELFF.

The chain uses TRBV27 and TRBJ2-7, with 9 bases lining up with TRBD1. J was trimmed by 7 bases and V by 1 base; bases with no gene match: 8. The germline gives CDR1 MNHEY, CDR2 SMNVEV (reference sequence). The CDR3 has 15 residues. CDR3 DNA: TGTGCCAGCAGTTTATTCTCCGGACAGGGGTGGGAGCAGTACTTC. This translates into CASSLFSGQGWEQYF.

This chain uses TRBV13 with TRBJ2-5, with TRBD2 identical over 14 bases. The end of the DNA fits TRBJ2-7 better, so the J call may be wrong. The CDR3 has 17 residues. Germline V gene sequence: CDR1 PRHDT, CDR2 FYEKMQ (reference sequence). Here the CDR3 reads CASSLGTSGRVSYEQYF. The CDR3 nucleotides read TGTGCCAGCAGCTTAGGGACTAGCGGGAGGGTTTCCTACGAGCAGTACTTC.